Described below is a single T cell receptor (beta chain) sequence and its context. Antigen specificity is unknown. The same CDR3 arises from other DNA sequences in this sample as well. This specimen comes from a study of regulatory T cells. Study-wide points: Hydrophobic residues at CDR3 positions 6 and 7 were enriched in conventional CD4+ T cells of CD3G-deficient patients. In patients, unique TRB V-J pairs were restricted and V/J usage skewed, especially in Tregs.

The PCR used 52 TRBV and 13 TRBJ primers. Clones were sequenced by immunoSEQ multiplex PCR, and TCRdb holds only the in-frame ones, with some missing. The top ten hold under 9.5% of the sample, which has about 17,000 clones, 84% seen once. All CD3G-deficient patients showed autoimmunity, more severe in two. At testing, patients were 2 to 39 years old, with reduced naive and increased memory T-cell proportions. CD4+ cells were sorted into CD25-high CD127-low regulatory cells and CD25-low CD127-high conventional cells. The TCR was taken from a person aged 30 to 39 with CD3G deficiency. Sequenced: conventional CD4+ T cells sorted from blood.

This chain's CDR3 is CASSLGQGQEAFF. The CDR3 DNA reads TGTGCCAGCAGCTTAGGCCAGGGACAGGAAGCTTTCTTT. The chain employs TRBV7-8 and TRBJ1-1; 7 nucleotides align to TRBD1. J was trimmed by 8 bases and V by 1 base; bases with no gene match: 4. Per germline, CDR1 SGHVS and CDR2 FQNEAQ. This CDR3 contains 13 residues.